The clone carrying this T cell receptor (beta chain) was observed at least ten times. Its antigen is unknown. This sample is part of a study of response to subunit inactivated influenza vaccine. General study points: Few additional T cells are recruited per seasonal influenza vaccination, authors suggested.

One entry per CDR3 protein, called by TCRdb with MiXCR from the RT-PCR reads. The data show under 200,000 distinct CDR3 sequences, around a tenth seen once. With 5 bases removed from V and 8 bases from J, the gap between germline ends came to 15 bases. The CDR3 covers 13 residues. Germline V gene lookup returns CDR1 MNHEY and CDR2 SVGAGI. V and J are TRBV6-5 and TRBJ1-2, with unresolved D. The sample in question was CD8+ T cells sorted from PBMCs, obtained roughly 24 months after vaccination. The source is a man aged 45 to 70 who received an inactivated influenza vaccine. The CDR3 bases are TGTGCCAGCAGTAACGGGGTGGCGGGAGGCTACACCTTC. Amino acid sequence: CASSNGVAGGYTF.